Each of the 23 T cell receptor beta chains below was sequenced from the same sample in a study of tumor-infiltrating lymphocytes in oesophageal squamous cell carcinoma. TCRdb ran MiXCR on the PCR reads and lists one entry per CDR3 protein. This table holds approximately 15,000 distinct CDR3 sequences, around 50% found once. Sequencing was done on a sample of esophageal tumor tissue. Every receptor here comes from a female donor with esophageal squamous cell carcinoma.

This clonotype was recorded a few times. As DNA, the CDR3 is TGCGCCAGCAGTATGCAAGGGGGTGAGCAGTTCTTC. As protein: CASSMQGGEQFF. The chain links TRBV10-2 to TRBJ2-1, with D possibly matching TRBD1 (6 bases). Germline values: CDR1 WSHSY, CDR2 SAAADI. The CDR3 totals 12 residues. Between the trimmed V and J ends, which lost 5 bases and 9 bases, there was a span of 11 bases.

The sample holds many counts of this clonotype. The chain is built from TRBV9 and TRBJ2-1; perhaps TRBD2 as D (6 bases). CDR1 and CDR2 from the germline V gene are SGDLS and YYNGEE. This CDR3 contains 16 residues. V was cut by 4 bases and J by 3 bases, with 17 bases left in between. The CDR3 region has the DNA TGTGCCAGCAGCCCGGGACTCCCGTCGGGCTACAATGAGCAGTTCTTC. Translation gives CASSPGLPSGYNEQFF.

The CDR3 DNA sequence: TGTGCCTCGGGAGACCCCTACGAGCAGTACTTC. It translates to CASGDPYEQYF. This chain links TRBV28 with TRBJ2-4, with D possibly matching TRBD2 (6 bases). The J call may be incorrect, as the DNA end agrees better with TRBJ2-7. CDR1 and CDR2 (germline): MDHEN, SYDVKM. The CDR3 runs 11 residues.

This sequence joins TRBV19 and TRBJ2-3; D is unresolved. The length of the CDR3 is 13 residues. Germline-derived CDR1 and CDR2 are LNHDA and SQIVND (reference sequence). V was clipped by 4 bases and J by 0 bases, with 5 bases between them. The CDR3 here is CASSRASTDTQYF. CDR3 bases: TGTGCCAGTAGTAGGGCTAGCACAGATACGCAGTATTTT.

The chain employs TRBV7-2 and TRBJ2-3; tentatively, D is TRBD2 (6 bases). The CDR3 spans 16 residues. Trimming removed 1 base at V and 2 bases at J, with 13 bases between. Germline-derived CDR1 and CDR2 are SGHTA and FQGNSA. CDR3 nucleotide sequence: TGTGCCAGCAGCTTAGTGGCTAGCGAATACACAGATACGCAGTATTTT. It encodes CASSLVASEYTDTQYF.

On this clonotype: The missing conserved phenylalanine or tryptophan at the end of this CDR3 makes a read error likely. The DNA is omitted, as the CDR3 cannot be located on it reliably, and the CDR3 follows TCRdb's listing. CDR3 sequence: CASSSGPTYEQYFGN. The chain uses TRBV7-3 and TRBJ2-1; TRBD1, as called in the table, went unchecked against the DNA. The CDR3 extends over 15 residues, inclusive of both ends. The germline V gene has CDR1 SGHTA and CDR2 FQGTGA.

The V gene is TRBV7-6, the J gene TRBJ1-2; 8 bases line up with TRBD1. Germline CDR1 is SGHVS and CDR2 is FNYEAQ. V gave up 4 bases and J gave up 2 bases; unmatched junction bases: 6. This CDR3 region has 15 residues. The CDR3 reads CASSSSTGGNYGYTF. The CDR3 nucleotides are TGTGCCAGCAGCTCCTCCACAGGGGGGAACTATGGCTACACCTTC.

This rearrangement joins TRBV11-3 to TRBJ2-3, with 12 bases matching TRBD2. With the DNA end fitting TRBJ2-1 better, the J assignment may be wrong. CDR3 length: 14 amino acids. Germline lookup yields CDR1 SGHNT and CDR2 YENEEA. This CDR3 reads CASSLTSGSNEQFF. The CDR3 DNA reads as TGTGCCAGCAGCTTGACTAGCGGGAGTAATGAGCAGTTCTTC.

The chain has TRBV12-3 or TRBV12-4 and TRBJ2-5, with TRBD1 identical over 7 bases. With V trimmed by 7 bases and J by 2 bases, 7 bases remained unmatched. The CDR3 has 14 residues. CDR3 DNA: TGTGCCAGCAACGAATGGGGACAGCAAGAGACCCAGTACTTC. It translates to CASNEWGQQETQYF.

The table lists this clonotype with a few counts. The V gene is TRBV10-3, the J gene TRBJ2-5; no clear D gene. V was shortened by 10 bases and J by 0 bases, with 12 bases between the two germline ends. Germline V CDR1 and CDR2: ENHRY, SYGVKD. The CDR3 contains 13 residues. CDR3 sequence reads: CATAFGDQETQYF. The CDR3 DNA reads TGTGCCACGGCCTTCGGTGACCAAGAGACCCAGTACTTC.

This clonotype has just one count. The gene calls are TRBV7-2 and TRBJ1-1, with D possibly TRBD1 on 5 matching bases. TRBJ1-3 matches the DNA end more closely, so the J call is doubtful. Germline loops: CDR1 SGHTA, CDR2 FQGNSA. The CDR3 length is 13 residues. CDR3 nucleotides: TGTGCCAGCAGCTCGGGACGGAGATACACCATATATTTT. Translated: CASSSGRRYTIYF.

The chain has TRBV12-3 or TRBV12-4 and TRBJ2-1; D unresolved. Trimming stripped 5 bases from V and 4 bases from J, with 12 bases between. This CDR3 is built from 14 residues. CDR3 residues: CASSPVSVYNEQFF. CDR3 bases: TGTGCCAGCAGTCCGGTCTCCGTGTACAATGAGCAGTTCTTC.

This clonotype was recorded many times. V gene TRBV18 combines with J gene TRBJ2-2; possibly TRBD2 for D (5 bases). V shed 0 bases and J shed 3 bases, with 11 bases lying between them. The CDR3 consists of 16 residues. Germline loops: CDR1 KGHSH, CDR2 LQKENI. The CDR3 spells CASSPPEAFHTGELFF. DNA for the CDR3: TGTGCCAGCTCACCACCGGAGGCATTTCACACCGGGGAGCTGTTTTTT.

This chain uses TRBV7-2 with TRBJ2-5; D uncertain. The J call may be wrong; the DNA end is better matched by TRBJ2-7. CDR1 is SGHTA, CDR2 FQGNSA, per germline. The CDR3 runs to 15 residues. In DNA, the CDR3 is TGTGCCAGCAGCTTAACAACAAAACCCTCCTACGAGCAGTACTTC. Translation: CASSLTTKPSYEQYF.

This clonotype was seen repeatedly, ten times or more. The CDR3 does not end in the conserved phenylalanine or tryptophan, so this is likely a read error. It is unclear where the CDR3 begins or ends on the DNA, so no DNA is shown, and the CDR3 is as TCRdb lists it. The chain has TRBV7-9 and TRBJ2-6; the table calls TRBD1, which could not be checked here. Both ends counted, the CDR3 spans 8 residues. Per the germline V gene, CDR1 is SEHNR and CDR2 is FQNEAQ (reference sequence). The CDR3 spells CASSLEGV.

This clonotype was recorded many times. The chain joins TRBV28 to TRBJ1-2; D may be TRBD1 (6 bases). Germline V CDR1 and CDR2: MDHEN, SYDVKM. Trimming took off 5 bases at V and 7 bases at J, with 20 bases between the two ends. The CDR3 totals 15 residues. DNA of the CDR3: TGTGCCAGCAGTCCACCCTACAGGGCGGGGAGTGGCTACACCTTC. Translated, it gives CASSPPYRAGSGYTF.

The V gene is TRBV6-1, the J gene TRBJ1-6, with 12 bases matching TRBD1. Germline loops: CDR1 MNHNS, CDR2 SASEGT. V lost 0 bases and J lost 0; bases outside the gene matches: 6. CDR3 size: 20 residues. The chain's CDR3 is CASSEAGQGARSSYNSPLHF. For the CDR3, the DNA is TGTGCCAGCAGTGAAGCGGGACAGGGGGCCCGGAGCTCCTATAATTCACCCCTCCACTTT.

V and J are TRBV28 and TRBJ2-5; TRBD2 aligns across 14 bases. Matching the DNA end better, TRBJ2-7 makes the J call doubtful. This CDR3 contains 14 residues. Germline V gene data show CDR1 as MDHEN and CDR2 as SYDVKM. The CDR3 reads CASRGLAGAGEQYF. CDR3 DNA sequence: TGTGCCAGCAGGGGACTAGCGGGAGCAGGCGAGCAGTACTTC.

V gene TRBV6-6 combines with J gene TRBJ2-1; tentatively, D is TRBD1 or TRBD2 (6 bases each). The CDR3 runs to 14 residues. Germline-derived CDR1 and CDR2 are MNHNY and SVGAGI (reference sequence). Trimming left V 0 bases short and J 8 bases short, with 11 bases between. The CDR3 spells CASSYSRRGDEQFF. As DNA, the CDR3 is TGTGCCAGCAGTTACTCGAGGAGGGGGGATGAGCAGTTCTTC.

This clonotype turned up a few times. A much bigger clone sits one base away, suggesting this may be a read error. The chain carries TRBV7-2 and TRBJ2-1; 10 nucleotides match TRBD2. The DNA end is more similar to TRBJ2-7, so the J call may be wrong. CDR3 size: 17 residues. Germline CDR1 and CDR2: SGHTA and FQGNSA. CDR3 nucleotides: TGTGCCAGCAGCTTAGACGGTGCTAGCGGGAGTATAAGTGAGCAGTACTTC. Translating gives CASSLDGASGSISEQYF.

Of note for this clonotype: A read error may be the cause here, since a much bigger clone is one base away. This chain joins TRBV2 and TRBJ2-4; TRBD1 might be the D (6 bases). The last part of the DNA fits TRBJ2-7 better; the J call may be wrong. CDR3 size: 14 residues. Germline lookup yields CDR1 SNHLY and CDR2 FYNNEI. The CDR3 loop is CASSEYRDQYEQYF. CDR3 bases: TGTGCCAGCAGTGAGTACAGGGACCAATACGAGCAGTACTTC.

The V call is TRBV7-8, the J call TRBJ1-5; D is possibly TRBD1 (5 bases). CDR1 and CDR2 from the germline V gene are SGHVS and FQNEAQ. V was pared by 5 bases and J by 7 bases, with 15 bases between. The CDR3 totals 14 residues. CDR3 region: CASSLTELVQPQHF. CDR3 in DNA: TGTGCCAGCAGCCTGACAGAATTAGTCCAGCCCCAGCATTTT.

The rearrangement uses TRBV24-1 and TRBJ2-3; 10 bases agree with TRBD2. Trimming at V came to 8 bases and at J to 6 bases, leaving 10 bases not matched to a gene. The germline CDR1 and CDR2 sequences are KGHDR and SFDVKD. This CDR3 contains 15 residues. The DNA for the CDR3 is TGTGCCACCACCTCTAGCGGGGGATTTGGTGATACGCAGTATTTT. Encoded protein: CATTSSGGFGDTQYF.